What follows is one T cell receptor (beta chain) and its context. The germline CDR1 and CDR2 sequences are SGHRS and YFSETQ. This CDR3 comprises 15 residues. With 4 bases clipped from V and 7 bases from J, the junction kept 7 bases outside the gene matches. In the authors' workflow: Estimates of nucleated cell counts were drawn from the amplification of reference gene primers. Assay used: immunoSEQ multiplex PCR; TCRdb lists only in-frame clones, some missing. D and trimming come from the DNA, and the V and J calls and clone size come from that table. In the table there are around 120,000 clones, over 75% of which are singletons. This entry comes from a study of blood T cell repertoires in COVID-19. The wider study: The analysed material was cDNA or gDNA that came from T cells, B-cell-depleted T cells, or PBMCs.

The TCR sequence derives from a man older than 75 with acute or convalescent COVID-19. Sequencing was carried out using peripheral blood. J is TRBJ2-7 and V is TRBV5-1, with TRBD2 identical over 14 bases. CDR3 amino acids: CASSIGLAGGSEQYF. The CDR3 DNA sequence: TGCGCCAGCAGCATAGGACTAGCGGGGGGAAGTGAGCAGTACTTC.